The present entry profiles one T cell receptor (beta chain) with its context. The antigen remains unidentified. The length of the CDR3 is 14 residues. V lost 3 bases to trimming and J lost 4 bases; unmatched junction nucleotides: 3. Germline CDR1 and CDR2: KGHSH and LQKENI. The entry originates in a study of cytomegalovirus exposure and HLA in healthy donors. The PCR used 60 Vbeta and 13 Jbeta primers. Here immunoSEQ multiplex PCR was the method, and the copy in TCRdb shows in-frame clones only, minus some. Of about 120,000 clones listed, about 80% were seen once; the top ten hold 7.5% to 9%. Study-level findings and limits: A later analysis showed TCR association rates differing by HLA locus, peaking at DRB1 and lowest at HLA-C.

The TCR originated in a female donor in good health and CMV-seropositive. The rearrangement links TRBV18 to TRBJ2-1; TRBD2 aligns across 7 bases. Sample: PBMCs. The CDR3 loop reads CASSPGEGYNEQFF. For the CDR3, the DNA is TGTGCCAGCTCACCGGGGGAGGGGTACAATGAGCAGTTCTTC.